The rows below give T cell receptor beta chains drawn from one sample of a study of Ad26.COV2.S vaccination and SARS-CoV-2 variants. Produced via immunoSEQ multiplex PCR; TCRdb's table is partial and in-frame only. The sample shows about 680,000 clones, roughly 90% of them seen only once. This specimen consisted of peripheral blood, obtained in a trial of Ad26.COV2.S vaccine versus placebo. These receptors were obtained from a person aged 18-65 years who received the Ad26.COV2.S COVID-19 vaccine or a placebo. The CDR3 runs from the conserved cysteine through the conserved F or W. Expanded clones are given a class, and other clones once, few, many or no size at all.

v_call: TRBV19
clone_size: .
cdr3_aa: CASSEGAGGNQPQHF

v_call: TRBV6-4
clone_size: .
cdr3_aa: CASKDKATDTQYF

v_call: TRBV30
clone_size: .
cdr3_aa: CAWSVSGSYNSPLHF

v_call: TRBV2
clone_size: .
cdr3_aa: CASSPDTLGFF

v_call: TRBV3-1/TRBV3-2
clone_size: .
cdr3_aa: CASSQELQGHEQYF

v_call: TRBV6-1
clone_size: .
cdr3_aa: CASSETTYEQYF

v_call: TRBV6-5
clone_size: .
cdr3_aa: CASSYSSQGNPSPLHF

v_call: TRBV14
clone_size: .
cdr3_aa: CASSQEYEQFF

v_call: TRBV6-1
clone_size: .
cdr3_aa: CASSDTGVWSEAFF

v_call: TRBV30
clone_size: .
cdr3_aa: CAWSPDSGQPQHF

v_call: TRBV2
clone_size: few
cdr3_aa: CASSAAGEVYEQYF

v_call: TRBV6-2/TRBV6-3
clone_size: .
cdr3_aa: CASSNTDTQYF

v_call: TRBV24-1
clone_size: .
cdr3_aa: CATSDAASSGANVLTF

v_call: TRBV30
clone_size: .
cdr3_aa: CAWSVTSGSVNEQFF

v_call: TRBV25-1
clone_size: .
cdr3_aa: CASRPSTTWGGTIYF

v_call: TRBV18
clone_size: .
cdr3_aa: CASSPSSYNSPLHF

v_call: TRBV15
clone_size: .
cdr3_aa: CATSRVAGGNTEAFF

v_call: TRBV2
clone_size: .
cdr3_aa: CATPGQTGSIETQYF

v_call: TRBV12-3/TRBV12-4
clone_size: once
cdr3_aa: CASSRGTYGYTF

v_call: TRBV12-3/TRBV12-4
clone_size: .
cdr3_aa: CASSGQGHYGYTF

v_call: TRBV4-3
clone_size: once
cdr3_aa: CASSQVGANYGYTF

v_call: TRBV27
clone_size: .
cdr3_aa: CASSLSGIGKLFF

v_call: TRBV5-4
clone_size: .
cdr3_aa: CASSLESKYEQYF